Sequencing of this T cell receptor beta chain was carried out in a study of T cells in Graves' hyperthyroidism and ophthalmopathy. Ophthalmopathy patients all had a Clinical Activity Score of at least 3, a NOSPECS grade of at least 4 and disease under 3 months old. Diagnoses were established using clinical symptoms, serum thyroxine and TRAb, thyroid ultrasound and orbital computed tomography. Out of less than 12 ml of fresh peripheral blood came the PBMCs. Regions amplified from RNA transcripts were the TCR beta CDR3 regions. First-round RT-PCR targeting the TCR CDR3 was performed with the HTBI primer set. TCRdb reprocessed the multiplex PCR reads with MiXCR, giving one entry per CDR3 protein. The table lists approximately 300,000 distinct CDR3 sequences, roughly 19% of them singletons. This clonotype was seen a few times. Germline V gives CDR1 LGHNA, CDR2 YNFKEQ. With 0 bases removed from V and 2 bases from J, the gap between germline ends came to 1 base. The CDR3 runs 12 residues.

The chain uses TRBV4-2 and TRBJ1-1; D is unclear. Sequencing was performed on blood. The receptor's source is a man aged 45-60 years with Graves' ophthalmopathy. CDR3 nucleotide sequence: TGTGCCAGCAGCCAAGACAACACTGAAGCTTTCTTT. Translation: CASSQDNTEAFF.